This T cell receptor beta chain stems from a study of T cell clonotyping in hematopoietic cell transplantation. Unmatched junction bases numbered 6, after V lost 2 bases and J lost 6 bases. There are 15 residues in the CDR3. Germline CDR1 reads SGHVS; CDR2 reads FQNEAQ. As to this clone: What it binds is not known.

Some clones are missing from TCRdb's copy, which holds only in-frame ones; the method was immunoSEQ multiplex PCR. Among roughly 40,000 clones, 95% were seen once, and the ten largest hold roughly 0.91%. Findings and limits, study-wide: No sorting was done, leaving CD4 and CD8 contributions mixed. Broader posttransplant TCR repertoire diversity was predicted by graft donor and pretransplant recipient Inverse Simpson Index values.

This clonotype was sampled from a young man in good health. Some clones in this sample may be carry-over from other donors' samples. The sample consisted of peripheral blood mononuclear cells. The V and J genes are TRBV7-8 and TRBJ1-5; TRBD1 aligns across 8 bases. In nucleotides, the CDR3 is TGTGCCAGCAGCTTATATACAGGGGGGGGTCAGCCCCAGCATTTT. It encodes CASSLYTGGGQPQHF.